The subject of this entry is one TCR beta chain. This entry is derived from a study of blood T cell repertoires in COVID-19. Whole-study context: Whether acute or convalescent, the COVID-19 samples came from the United States, Italy and Spain. Sources were T cells, B-cell-depleted T cells, or PBMCs; the material itself was cDNA or gDNA.

Per the study methods: Amplification of reference gene primers provided the estimated nucleated cell counts. The method was immunoSEQ multiplex PCR; TCRdb's version includes in-frame clones alone and lacks a portion of them. For V, J and clone size, that table is used; D and trimming come from the DNA. The sample contains some 170,000 clones, 70% to 90% of which appear only once. The CDR3 is 13 amino acids. Germline trimming cut 5 bases from V and 4 bases from J; bases unmatched to any gene: 5. Per the germline V gene, CDR1 is SGHRS and CDR2 is YFSETQ. This chain joins TRBV5-1 and TRBJ1-1; 7 bases agree with TRBD1. Specimen: peripheral blood. This receptor was obtained from a man between 35 and 55 years old with acute or convalescent COVID-19. CDR3 in DNA: TGCGCCAGCAGTCTCGACAGGGCCACTGAAGCTTTCTTT. The encoded protein is CASSLDRATEAFF.